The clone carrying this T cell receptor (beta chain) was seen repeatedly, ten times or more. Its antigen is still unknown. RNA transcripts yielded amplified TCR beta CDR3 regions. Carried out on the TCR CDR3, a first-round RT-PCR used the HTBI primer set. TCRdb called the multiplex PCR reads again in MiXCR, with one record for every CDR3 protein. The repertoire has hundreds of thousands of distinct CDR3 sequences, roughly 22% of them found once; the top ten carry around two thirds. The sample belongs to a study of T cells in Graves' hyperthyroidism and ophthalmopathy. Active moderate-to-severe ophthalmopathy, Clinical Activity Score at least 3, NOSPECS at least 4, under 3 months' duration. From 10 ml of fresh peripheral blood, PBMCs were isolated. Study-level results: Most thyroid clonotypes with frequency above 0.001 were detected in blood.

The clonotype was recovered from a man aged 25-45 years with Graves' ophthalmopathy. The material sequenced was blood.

For the CDR3, the DNA is TGTGCCAGCATGGGGGTAGGCAGCGAACACACCGGGGAGCTGTTTTTT. This sequence encodes CASMGVGSEHTGELFF. The chain uses TRBV3-1 and TRBJ2-2; D may match TRBD1 or TRBD2 (5 bases each). The length of the CDR3 is 16 residues. Germline CDR1 and CDR2: LGHDT and YNNKEL (reference sequence). Trimming stripped 7 bases from V and 3 bases from J, with 18 bases between. Full variable domain (rest looked up from reference TRBV3-1 and TRBJ2-2): DTAVSQTPKYLVTQMGNDKSIKCEQNLGHDTMYWYKQDSKKFLKIMFSYNNKELIINETVPNRFSPKSPDKAHLNLHINSLELGDSAVYFCASMGVGSEHTGELFFGEGSRLTVL.